The following is a T cell receptor beta chain sequence with its context. The sample belongs to a study of blood T cell repertoires in COVID-19. About the study: Sample material is recorded as cDNA or gDNA derived from T cells, B-cell-depleted T cells, or PBMCs.

Generated by immunoSEQ multiplex PCR, the TCRdb table keeps only in-frame clones and is missing some. Of 300,000 or so clones listed, roughly 86% are singletons. V lost 4 bases, J lost 3 bases, and 13 bases lay in between. The V gene's germline CDR1 is SGHVS and CDR2 FQNEAQ. CDR3 length equals 14 residues. The participants were between about 18 and 90 years old and came from roughly 25 US areas. Assignment of participants to cohorts was predicated upon participant-reported clinical history. The chain employs TRBV7-8 and TRBJ2-7; possible D gene TRBD1, 6 bases. The sequenced sample consisted of PBMCs or T cells enriched from blood (not recorded which). This TCR was sampled from a woman aged 50 to 60 who had been exposed to COVID-19. CDR3 residues: CASSSTGLIYEQYF. The CDR3 nucleotides read TGTGCCAGCAGCTCTACAGGGCTCATCTACGAGCAGTACTTC.